This entry concerns a single T cell receptor beta chain. These data are taken from a study of blood T cell repertoires in COVID-19. Turning to the study itself: Donors in the United States, Italy and Spain gave samples during acute or convalescent COVID-19. In each case, the material was cDNA or gDNA derived from T cells, B-cell-depleted T cells, or PBMCs.

Original methodology: Amplification of reference gene primers provided the estimated nucleated cell counts. TCRdb keeps only in-frame clones here, not all; method: immunoSEQ multiplex PCR. Clonal size and the V and J genes are those of that table, whereas D and trimming came from the DNA. The data contain over 45,000 clones, less than 90% of them singletons. The CDR3 spans 13 residues. CDR1 SQVTM and CDR2 ANQGSEA come from the germline V gene. J lost 5 bases, V lost 7 bases, and 8 bases had no gene match. Sequenced material: peripheral blood. The receptor was isolated from a woman aged 55-75 years with acute or convalescent COVID-19. The chain combines TRBV29-1 with TRBJ2-1; 7 bases align to TRBD1. The CDR3 bases are TGCAGCGCCAGCCGGGACAGAAACAATGAGCAGTTCTTC. Residues: CSASRDRNNEQFF.